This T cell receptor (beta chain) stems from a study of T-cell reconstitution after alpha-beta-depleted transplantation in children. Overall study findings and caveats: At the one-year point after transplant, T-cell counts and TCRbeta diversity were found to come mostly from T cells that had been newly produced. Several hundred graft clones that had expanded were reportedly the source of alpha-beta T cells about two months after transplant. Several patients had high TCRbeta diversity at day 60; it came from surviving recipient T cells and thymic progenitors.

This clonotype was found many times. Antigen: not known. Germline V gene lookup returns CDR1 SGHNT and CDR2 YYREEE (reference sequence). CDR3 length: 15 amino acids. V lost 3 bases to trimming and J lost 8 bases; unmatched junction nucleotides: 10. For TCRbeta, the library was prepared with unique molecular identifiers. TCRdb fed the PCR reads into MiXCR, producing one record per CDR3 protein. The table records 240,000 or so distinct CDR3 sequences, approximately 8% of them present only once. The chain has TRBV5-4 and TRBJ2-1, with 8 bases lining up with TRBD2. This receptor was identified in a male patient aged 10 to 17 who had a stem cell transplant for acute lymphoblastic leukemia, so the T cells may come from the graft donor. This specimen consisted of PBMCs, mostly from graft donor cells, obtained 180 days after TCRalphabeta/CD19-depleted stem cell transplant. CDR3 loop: CASSWGGTSVYEQFF. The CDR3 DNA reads TGTGCCAGCAGCTGGGGGGGGACTAGTGTTTATGAGCAGTTCTTC.